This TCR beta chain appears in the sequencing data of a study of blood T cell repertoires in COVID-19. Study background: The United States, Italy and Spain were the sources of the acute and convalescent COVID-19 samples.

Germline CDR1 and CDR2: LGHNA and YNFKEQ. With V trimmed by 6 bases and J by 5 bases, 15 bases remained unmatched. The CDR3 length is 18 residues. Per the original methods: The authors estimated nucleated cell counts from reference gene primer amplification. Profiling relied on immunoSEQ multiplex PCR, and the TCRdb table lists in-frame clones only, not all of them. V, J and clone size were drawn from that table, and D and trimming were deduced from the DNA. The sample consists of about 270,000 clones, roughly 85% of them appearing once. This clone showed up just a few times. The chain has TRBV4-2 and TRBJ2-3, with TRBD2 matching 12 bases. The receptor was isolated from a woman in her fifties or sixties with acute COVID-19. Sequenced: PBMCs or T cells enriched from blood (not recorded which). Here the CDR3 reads CASSPLGASGGAGDTQYF. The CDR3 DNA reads TGTGCCAGCAGTCCTCTAGGGGCTAGCGGGGGGGCTGGAGATACGCAGTATTTT.